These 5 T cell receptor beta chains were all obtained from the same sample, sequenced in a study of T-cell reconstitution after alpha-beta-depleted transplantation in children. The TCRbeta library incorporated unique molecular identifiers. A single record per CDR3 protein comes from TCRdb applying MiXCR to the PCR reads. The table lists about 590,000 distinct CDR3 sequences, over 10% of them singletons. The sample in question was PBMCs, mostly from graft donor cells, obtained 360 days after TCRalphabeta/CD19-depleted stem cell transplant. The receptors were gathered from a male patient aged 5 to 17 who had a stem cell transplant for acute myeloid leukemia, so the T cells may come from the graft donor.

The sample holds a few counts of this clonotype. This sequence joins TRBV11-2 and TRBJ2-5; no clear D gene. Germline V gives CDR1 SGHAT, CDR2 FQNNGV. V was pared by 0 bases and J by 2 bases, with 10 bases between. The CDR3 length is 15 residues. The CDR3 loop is CASSLELTNQETQYF. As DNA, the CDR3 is TGTGCCAGCAGCTTAGAACTTACGAATCAAGAGACCCAGTACTTC.

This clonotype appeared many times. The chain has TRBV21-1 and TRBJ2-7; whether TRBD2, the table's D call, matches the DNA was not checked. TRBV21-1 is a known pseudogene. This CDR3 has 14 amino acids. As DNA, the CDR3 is TGTGCCAGCAGCAAAGGGCGACTAGCCCACGAGCAGTACTTC. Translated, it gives CASSKGRLAHEQYF.

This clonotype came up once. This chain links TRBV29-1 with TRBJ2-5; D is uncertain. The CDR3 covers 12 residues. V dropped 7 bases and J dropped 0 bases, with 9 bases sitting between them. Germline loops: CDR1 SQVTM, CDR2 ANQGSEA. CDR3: CSGLRDQETQYF. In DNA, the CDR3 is TGCAGCGGGCTCCGGGACCAAGAGACCCAGTACTTC.

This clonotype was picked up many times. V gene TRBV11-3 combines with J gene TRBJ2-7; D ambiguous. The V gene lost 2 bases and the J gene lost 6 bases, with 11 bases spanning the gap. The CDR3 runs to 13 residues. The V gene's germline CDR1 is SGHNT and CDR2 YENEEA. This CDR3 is CASSLPPDGEQYF. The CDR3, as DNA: TGTGCCAGCAGCTTACCCCCTGATGGCGAGCAGTACTTC.

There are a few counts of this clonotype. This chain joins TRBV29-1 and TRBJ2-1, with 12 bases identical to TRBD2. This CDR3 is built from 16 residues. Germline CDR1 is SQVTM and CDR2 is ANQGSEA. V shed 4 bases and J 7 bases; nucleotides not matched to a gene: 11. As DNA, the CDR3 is TGCAGCGTTGGGCCCACGACTAGCGGGAGTCTAAATGAGCAGTTCTTC. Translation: CSVGPTTSGSLNEQFF.